The 20 T cell receptor beta chains below come from one sample, sequenced in a study of blood T cells in healthy people across ages (dated by TCRdb to the mid-2010s). Library preparation used 5' RACE. Data came from an Illumina HiSeq 2500. A second PCR of about 7 to 12 cycles was performed with a sample-barcoded 5' primer and a J-beta primer mix. TCRdb's own reprocessing of the public reads used fastp at Q25 and MiXCR and kept productive beta chains. CDR3 protein duplicates are merged, each entry listing the most common genes and DNA. The sample has about 940,000 distinct CDR3 sequences on record, 45% to 50% of them singletons. The top ten hold roughly an eighth of the sample. Specimen: blood. The receptors were gathered from a man aged 25 to 40 in good health.

This chain links TRBV20-1 with TRBJ1-5; TRBD1 is a possible D gene (6 bases). The CDR3 loop spans 16 amino acids. Germline lookup yields CDR1 DFQATT and CDR2 SNEGSKA (reference sequence). V gave up 5 bases and J gave up 3 bases, with 20 bases separating them. CDR3 residues: CSAPGGAGANNQPQHF. The CDR3 region has the DNA TGCAGTGCTCCGGGGGGGGCAGGGGCAAACAATCAGCCCCAGCATTTT.

This clonotype came up a few times. The chain has TRBV6-2 or TRBV6-3 and TRBJ1-2; D not certain. There are 13 residues in the CDR3. Looked up from germline, CDR1 is MNHEY and CDR2 is SVGEGT. V shed 2 bases and J shed 0 bases, with 4 bases lying between them. CDR3 amino acids: CASSYQPNYGYTF. In nucleotides, the CDR3 is TGTGCCAGCAGTTACCAGCCTAACTATGGCTACACCTTC.

A few counts support this clonotype. The chain is built from TRBV4-1 and TRBJ1-1; D is possibly TRBD1 (6 bases). V lost 4 bases to trimming and J lost 1 base, with 10 bases between them. CDR1 MGHRA and CDR2 YSYEKL come from the germline V gene. There are 14 residues in the CDR3. The CDR3 region has the DNA TGCGCCAGCAGCCTCCAGGGGAAGAACACTGAAGCTTTCTTT. Encoded protein: CASSLQGKNTEAFF.

The chain links TRBV7-2 to TRBJ2-7; the match to TRBD2 covers 12 bases. The trim removed 1 base at V and 7 bases at J, leaving 11 bases unmatched. Per the germline V gene, CDR1 is SGHTA and CDR2 is FQGNSA. CDR3 length: 17 residues. CDR3 nucleotide sequence: TGTGCCAGCAGCTTAGTATACCGACTAGCGGGGGCGGGGGAGCAGTACTTC. This sequence encodes CASSLVYRLAGAGEQYF.

The chain links TRBV6-2 or TRBV6-3 to TRBJ2-1; unclear D gene. This CDR3 has 14 residues. With 6 bases removed from V and 0 bases from J, the gap between germline ends came to 9 bases. Germline V lookup: CDR1 MNHEY, CDR2 SVGEGT. Here the CDR3 reads CASRRSRSYNEQFF. DNA for the CDR3: TGTGCCAGCAGGCGCAGCCGCTCCTACAATGAGCAGTTCTTC.

This clonotype was detected a few times. The CDR3 DNA reads TGTGCCAGCAGCTTTAACGCAGATACGCAGTATTTT. Its translation: CASSFNADTQYF. This chain uses TRBV7-2 with TRBJ2-3; D is ambiguous. This CDR3 comprises 12 residues. Trimming cost V 3 bases and J 4 bases, with 5 bases left between them. The germline gives CDR1 SGHTA, CDR2 FQGNSA.

This clonotype was observed a handful of times. The chain recombines TRBV27 with TRBJ2-7, with 11 bases fitting TRBD2. CDR1 MNHEY and CDR2 SMNVEV come from the germline V gene (reference sequence). The ends lost 0 bases at V and 4 bases at J; junction bases unmatched: 2. The CDR3 length is 15 residues. Here the CDR3 reads CASSLSPSGGYEQYF. As DNA, the CDR3 is TGTGCCAGCAGTTTATCGCCTAGCGGGGGGTACGAGCAGTACTTC.

The rearrangement links TRBV4-1 to TRBJ2-4; D is tentatively TRBD1 or TRBD2 (5 bases each). The DNA end favors TRBJ2-7, so the J call may be wrong. The CDR3 spans 17 residues. CDR1 is MGHRA, CDR2 YSYEKL, per germline. For the CDR3, the DNA is TGCGCCAGCAGCCAAGATAGAGGGGCGCGGGTTGTTGGCGAGCAGTACTTC. Translating gives CASSQDRGARVVGEQYF.

The J gene is TRBJ1-5, the V gene TRBV2; a possible D gene is TRBD1 (5 bases). Trimming took off 7 bases at V and 3 bases at J, with 10 bases between the two ends. Per germline, CDR1 SNHLY and CDR2 FYNNEI. The CDR3 consists of 13 residues. The CDR3 region has the DNA TGTGCCAGCAATACAGGAGTCAATCAGCCCCAGCATTTT. It is translated as CASNTGVNQPQHF.

The chain carries TRBV2 and TRBJ2-5; D remains unclear. The DNA end lines up better with TRBJ2-7; the J call may be wrong. The CDR3 contains 14 residues. Germline values: CDR1 SNHLY, CDR2 FYNNEI. This CDR3 reads CASSSGVMLYEQYF. The CDR3 DNA follows: TGTGCCAGCAGTTCTGGAGTAATGCTCTACGAGCAGTACTTC.

The chain's CDR3 is CASSQDYQRLNTEAFF. CDR3 DNA sequence: TGCGCCAGCAGCCAAGATTACCAGCGGTTGAACACTGAAGCTTTCTTT. The chain uses TRBV4-1 and TRBJ1-1; D unclear. In germline, CDR1 is MGHRA, CDR2 YSYEKL. CDR3 length: 16 amino acids. Trimming removed 0 bases from V and 0 bases from J, with 11 bases in between.

This clonotype was counted only a few times. The chain links TRBV7-9 to TRBJ2-7; TRBD2 is a possible D gene (6 bases). Germline V gives CDR1 SEHNR, CDR2 FQNEAQ (reference sequence). The CDR3 contains 17 residues. Trimming took 5 bases from V and 7 from J, leaving 27 bases between them. The CDR3 DNA is TGTGCCAGCAGCGCCCTATCTTCGGGGGTACTTGGAGTGGAGCAGTACTTC. It translates to CASSALSSGVLGVEQYF.

The rearrangement uses TRBV3-1 and TRBJ2-5; TRBD2 is a possible D gene (5 bases). Trimming stripped 0 bases from V and 4 bases from J, with 15 bases between. The CDR3 is 16 residues long. Germline-derived CDR1 and CDR2 are LGHDT and YNNKEL (reference sequence). CDR3 sequence reads: CASSQDQYGEGETQYF. CDR3 bases: TGTGCCAGCAGCCAAGATCAATACGGGGAAGGAGAGACCCAGTACTTC.

This clonotype has a count of ten or more. The rearrangement joins TRBV6-1 to TRBJ1-5, with 7 nucleotides matching TRBD1. Trimming removed 4 bases from V and 6 bases from J; junction bases left unmatched: 6. Germline CDR1 reads MNHNS; CDR2 reads SASEGT. This CDR3 comprises 14 residues. CDR3 DNA sequence: TGTGCCAGCAGTGCCGACAGGGTCCTTCAGCCCCAGCATTTT. It encodes CASSADRVLQPQHF.

This clonotype was recorded once. The chain uses TRBV15 and TRBJ1-1; perhaps TRBD1 as D (6 bases). Germline-derived CDR1 and CDR2 are LNHNV and YYDKDF (reference sequence). V dropped 6 bases and J dropped 4 bases, with 9 bases sitting between them. The CDR3 spans 12 residues. In DNA, the CDR3 is TGTGCCACCAGTACGGACAGCACTGAAGCTTTCTTT. Residues: CATSTDSTEAFF.

This clonotype turned up a few times. The chain joins TRBV5-1 to TRBJ1-2; 8 bases are shared with TRBD1. Trimming cost V 1 base and J 4 bases; bases outside gene matches: 9. The CDR3 length is 16 residues. The germline V gene has CDR1 SGHRS and CDR2 YFSETQ. In nucleotides, the CDR3 is TGCGCCAGCAGCTTGTCCGGACAGGGTGGGGTCTATGGCTACACCTTC. Amino acid sequence: CASSLSGQGGVYGYTF.

The chain recombines TRBV28 with TRBJ1-2, with TRBD1 matching over 8 bases. V was clipped by 6 bases and J by 6 bases; unmatched bases: 6. The CDR3 is 13 amino acids. Germline lookup yields CDR1 MDHEN and CDR2 SYDVKM. In nucleotides, the CDR3 is TGTGCCAGCAGGCCCGAGGACAGGGATGGCTACACCTTC. It codes for CASRPEDRDGYTF.

The chain is built from TRBV4-3 and TRBJ2-5; 7 bases align to TRBD2. Looked up from germline, CDR1 is LGHNA and CDR2 is YSLEER. V was clipped by 2 bases and J by 3 bases; unmatched bases: 6. This CDR3 is 15 amino acids long. The CDR3: CASSQTTSVEETQYF. CDR3 in DNA: TGCGCCAGCAGCCAAACTACTAGCGTCGAAGAGACCCAGTACTTC.

The J gene is TRBJ1-4, the V gene TRBV4-3, with no clear D. Germline-derived CDR1 and CDR2 are LGHNA and YSLEER. V lost 1 base, J lost 0 bases, and 6 bases lay in between. The CDR3 length is 15 residues. CDR3 nucleotide sequence: TGCGCCAGCAGCCAAGCAGTTGCAACTAATGAAAAACTGTTTTTT. This encodes CASSQAVATNEKLFF.

CDR3 loop: CSARRGQGREGAKNIQYF. The DNA of the CDR3 is TGCAGTGCTAGAAGAGGACAGGGGAGGGAAGGAGCCAAAAACATTCAGTACTTC. The V gene is TRBV20-1, the J gene TRBJ2-4; 9 positions agree with TRBD1. Germline-derived CDR1 and CDR2 are DFQATT and SNEGSKA (reference sequence). The CDR3 has 18 residues. Trimming removed 2 bases from V and 0 bases from J; junction bases left unmatched: 11.